This T cell receptor beta chain was sequenced for a study of blood T cell repertoires in COVID-19. Produced via immunoSEQ multiplex PCR; TCRdb's table is partial and in-frame only. The data show about 15,000 clones, about 88% seen once. The CDR3 sequence is 13 residues long. CDR1 and CDR2 (germline): LNHDA, SQIVND (reference sequence). The V end was cut by 7 bases, the J end by 4 bases, with 13 bases between. Sequences were obtained from peripheral blood. V and J are TRBV19 and TRBJ1-1; D may be TRBD1 (6 bases). This sequence originates from a man aged 55 to 70 with acute or convalescent COVID-19. The CDR3 DNA is TGTGCCAGTATCCCGGACAGATTCACTGAAGCTTTCTTT. It encodes CASIPDRFTEAFF.